This T cell receptor (beta chain) was documented in a study of T cell responses to AZD1222 COVID-19 vaccine. On this clone: The antigen remains undetermined.

Clones were sequenced by immunoSEQ multiplex PCR, and TCRdb holds only the in-frame ones, with some missing. The sample has 190,000 or so clones, 88% seen once. V trimming: 4 bases; J trimming: 5 bases; junction bases outside the gene matches: 10. This CDR3 has 16 residues. Germline CDR1 reads SQVTM; CDR2 reads ANQGSEA. Regarding the study as a whole: An increase in Spike-specific TCR breadth and depth was observed after two AZD1222 doses.

The chain recombines TRBV29-1 with TRBJ2-2; the match to TRBD2 covers 10 bases. The sample was peripheral blood, taken 28 days after the second AZD1222 dose. This clonotype originated in an adult who received the AZD1222 COVID-19 vaccine. CDR3 coding DNA: TGCAGCGTTGGGCTAGCGGGAGCCCTTGGAACCGGGGAGCTGTTTTTT. Amino acid sequence: CSVGLAGALGTGELFF.